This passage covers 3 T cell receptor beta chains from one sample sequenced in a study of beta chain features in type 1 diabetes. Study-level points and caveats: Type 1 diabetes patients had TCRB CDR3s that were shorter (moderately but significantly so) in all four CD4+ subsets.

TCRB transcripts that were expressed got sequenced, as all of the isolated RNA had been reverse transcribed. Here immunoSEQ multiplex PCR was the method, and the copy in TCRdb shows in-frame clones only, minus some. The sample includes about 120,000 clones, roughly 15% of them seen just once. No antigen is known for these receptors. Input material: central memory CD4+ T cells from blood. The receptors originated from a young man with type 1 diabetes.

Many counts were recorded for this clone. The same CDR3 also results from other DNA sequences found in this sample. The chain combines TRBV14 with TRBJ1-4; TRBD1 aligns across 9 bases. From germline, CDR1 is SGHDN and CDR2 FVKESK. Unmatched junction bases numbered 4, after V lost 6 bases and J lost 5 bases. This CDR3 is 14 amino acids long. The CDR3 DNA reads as TGTGCCAGCAGTCCCGGGACAGGGAATGAAAAACTGTTTTTT. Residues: CASSPGTGNEKLFF.

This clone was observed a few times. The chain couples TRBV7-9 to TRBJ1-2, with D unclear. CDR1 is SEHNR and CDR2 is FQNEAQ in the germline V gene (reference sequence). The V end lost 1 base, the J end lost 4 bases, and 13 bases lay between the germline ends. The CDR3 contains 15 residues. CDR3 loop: CASSLVEEPIYGYTF. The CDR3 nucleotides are TGTGCCAGCAGCTTAGTTGAGGAACCGATCTATGGCTACACCTTC.

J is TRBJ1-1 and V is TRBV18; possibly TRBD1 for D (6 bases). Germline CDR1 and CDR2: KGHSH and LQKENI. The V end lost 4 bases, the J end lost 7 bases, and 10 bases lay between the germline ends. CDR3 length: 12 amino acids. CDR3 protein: CASSLGQLEAFF. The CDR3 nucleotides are TGTGCCAGCTCACTTGGACAGCTTGAAGCTTTCTTT. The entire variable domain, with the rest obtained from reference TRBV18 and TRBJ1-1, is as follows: NAGVMQNPRHLVRRRGQEARLRCSPMKGHSHVYWYRQLPEEGLKFMVYLQKENIIDESGMPKERFSAEFPKEGPSILRIQQVVRGDSAAYFCASSLGQLEAFFGQGTRLTVV.